This TCR beta chain emerged from a study of early T cells in non-severe SARS-CoV-2 infection. On the study more broadly: Unpaired chains resulted from sequencing bulk RNA of unsorted whole blood. Study-wide results and limits: Anti-spike CD8 responses were favored by VDJdb matching, which missed private and CD4 specificities.

The CDR3 contains 13 residues. V gave up 6 bases and J gave up 8 bases; unmatched junction bases: 9. Unique molecular identifiers were added to individual cDNA molecules. A single record per CDR3 protein comes from TCRdb applying MiXCR to the 5' RACE reads. Among 90,000 to 130,000 distinct CDR3 sequences listed, around 12% were seen once. This clonotype appeared many times. Its antigen is not identified. Material: whole blood, obtained at baseline. The receptor's source is an adult who was a healthcare worker with PCR-confirmed SARS-CoV-2 infection or an uninfected control (not recorded which). This rearrangement joins TRBV12-3 or TRBV12-4 to TRBJ1-2; the match to TRBD1 covers 7 bases. The CDR3 loop reads CASRETGYRGYTF. The CDR3 DNA follows: TGTGCCAGCAGAGAGACAGGGTATCGGGGCTACACCTTC.